The clone carrying this TCR beta chain was picked up a small number of times. This entry belongs to a study of response to subunit inactivated influenza vaccine. CDR1 and CDR2 (germline): SGHAT, FQNNGV. CDR3 length: 14 amino acids. V lost 3 bases, J lost 2 bases, and 7 bases lay in between. A single record per CDR3 protein comes from TCRdb applying MiXCR to the RT-PCR reads. This table has around 760,000 distinct CDR3 sequences, over 11% appearing once. V and J are TRBV11-2 and TRBJ2-2; no definite D call. The clonotype was recovered from a man aged 50 to 60 who received an inactivated influenza vaccine. Material: PBMCs from blood, obtained around 15 days before vaccination. In nucleotides, the CDR3 is TGTGCCAGCAGCTTTCAGGAAAACACCGGGGAGCTGTTTTTT. Amino acid sequence: CASSFQENTGELFF.